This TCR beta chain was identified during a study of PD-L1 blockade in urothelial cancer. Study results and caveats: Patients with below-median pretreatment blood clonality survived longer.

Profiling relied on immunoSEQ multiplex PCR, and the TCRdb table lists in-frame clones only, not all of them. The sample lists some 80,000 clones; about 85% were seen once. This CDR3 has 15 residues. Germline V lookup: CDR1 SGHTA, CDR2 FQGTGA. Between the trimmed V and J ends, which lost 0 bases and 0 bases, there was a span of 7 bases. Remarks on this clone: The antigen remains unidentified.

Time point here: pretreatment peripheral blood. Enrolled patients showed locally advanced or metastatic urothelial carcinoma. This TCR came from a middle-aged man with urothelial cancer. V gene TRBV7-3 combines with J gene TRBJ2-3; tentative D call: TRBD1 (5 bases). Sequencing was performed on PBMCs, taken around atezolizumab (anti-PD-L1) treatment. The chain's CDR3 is CASSLTQGSTDTQYF. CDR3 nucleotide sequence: TGTGCCAGCAGCTTAACGCAGGGCAGCACAGATACGCAGTATTTT.